The 20 T cell receptor beta chains in this list originate from one sample, sequenced in a study of CD8 T cells in ankylosing spondylitis. Study-level results: Blood from ankylosing spondylitis patients appeared to carry a characteristic roughly eight-variant TCR beta motif.

One entry per CDR3 protein, called by TCRdb with MiXCR from the 5' RACE reads. This sample has 350,000 to 450,000 distinct CDR3 sequences, with roughly 26% found just once. No antigen has been assigned to these receptors. The sequencing sample was made of blood, either unsorted or a sorted T cell fraction (not recorded which). These receptors originate from a male donor with ankylosing spondylitis.

This clonotype occurred a few times. V usage is TRBV18 and J usage is TRBJ1-1, with D maybe TRBD1 (5 bases). V lost 1 base and J lost 5, with 14 bases in between. CDR1 is KGHSH, CDR2 LQKENI, per germline. The CDR3 totals 15 residues. CDR3 DNA: TGTGCCAGCTCACCACTGTCGGGGGTAAGAACTGAAGCTTTCTTT. Amino acid sequence: CASSPLSGVRTEAFF.

This clonotype appeared a few times. The chain has TRBV5-1 and TRBJ2-3; maybe TRBD2 (6 bases). There are 14 residues in the CDR3. Trimming stripped 4 bases from V and 0 bases from J, with 9 bases between. Germline CDR1 is SGHRS and CDR2 is YFSETQ. For the CDR3, the DNA is TGCGCCAGCAGCGGGGACTCCAGCACAGATACGCAGTATTTT. This encodes CASSGDSSTDTQYF.

This chain connects TRBV11-3 to TRBJ2-1; D is undetermined. The CDR3 is made up of 13 amino acids. Germline loops: CDR1 SGHNT, CDR2 YENEEA. Trimming shortened V by 1 base and J by 8 bases, and 9 bases separated the two germline ends. The CDR3 DNA reads as TGTGCCAGCAGCTTAGGTGGTTTCCATGAGCAGTTCTTC. It encodes CASSLGGFHEQFF.

There are a few counts of this clonotype. V usage is TRBV5-1 and J usage is TRBJ2-5; D is possibly TRBD2 (5 bases). The V end was cut by 0 bases, the J end by 3 bases, with 9 bases between. CDR1 and CDR2 (germline): SGHRS, YFSETQ. This CDR3 spans 14 amino acids. CDR3 loop: CASSLAAGEETQYF. The CDR3 coding sequence is TGCGCCAGCAGCTTGGCTGCGGGTGAAGAGACCCAGTACTTC.

This CDR3 reads CASTQMAGQQETQYF. The CDR3, as DNA: TGTGCCAGCACCCAAATGGCGGGACAACAAGAGACCCAGTACTTC. This sequence joins TRBV7-2 and TRBJ2-5; either TRBD1 or TRBD2 may supply D (6 bases each). The CDR3 is 15 residues long. The germline V gene has CDR1 SGHTA and CDR2 FQGNSA. The germline V and J ends were trimmed by 7 bases and 2 bases, with 17 bases remaining between them.

This clonotype has a handful of counts. The chain carries TRBV7-2 and TRBJ1-2; tentative D call: TRBD1 (6 bases). The V end was cut by 7 bases, the J end by 4 bases, with 16 bases between. The CDR3 runs to 14 residues. The V gene's germline CDR1 is SGHTA and CDR2 FQGNSA. The CDR3 spells CASNIPGTRYGYTF. The CDR3 nucleotides are TGTGCCAGCAACATACCCGGGACACGCTATGGCTACACCTTC.

This clonotype was counted a few times. The CDR3 coding sequence is TGCGCCAGCAGCCAGGCCCAGGATGGCTACACCTTC. Translation gives CASSQAQDGYTF. The chain joins TRBV5-1 to TRBJ1-2; D is unclear. CDR1 and CDR2 (germline): SGHRS, YFSETQ. CDR3 size: 12 residues. The ends were cut back, 4 bases at V and 6 bases at J, with 10 bases in the middle. The full variable domain, in which reference TRBV5-1 and TRBJ1-2 provide the parts outside the CDR3, is KAGVTQTPRYLIKTRGQQVTLSCSPISGHRSVSWYQQTPGQGLQFLFEYFSETQRNKGNFPGRFSGRQFSNSRSEMNVSTLELGDSALYLCASSQAQDGYTFGSGTRLTVV.

This clonotype has a handful of counts. This chain connects TRBV7-2 to TRBJ2-3, with TRBD2 matching 10 bases. CDR1 is SGHTA and CDR2 is FQGNSA in the germline V gene. The CDR3 contains 15 residues. The ends lost 3 bases at V and 4 bases at J; junction bases unmatched: 4. The CDR3 DNA sequence: TGTGCCAGCAGCTTGCTAGCGGGAGTCCCAGATACGCAGTATTTT. Its translation: CASSLLAGVPDTQYF. The whole variable domain, remainder taken from reference TRBV7-2 and TRBJ2-3, is GAGVSQSPSNKVTEKGKDVELRCDPISGHTALYWYRQSLGQGLEFLIYFQGNSAPDKSGLPSDRFSAERTGGSVSTLTIQRTQQEDSAVYLCASSLLAGVPDTQYFGPGTRLTVL.

This clonotype was recorded a few times. This chain links TRBV7-9 with TRBJ1-1; D is perhaps TRBD1 (6 bases). Germline V gene data show CDR1 as SEHNR and CDR2 as FQNEAQ (reference sequence). V lost 5 bases to trimming and J lost 5 bases, with 12 bases between them. This CDR3 spans 13 amino acids. This chain's CDR3 is CASSRQDGTEAFF. CDR3 DNA sequence: TGTGCCAGCAGCCGACAGGATGGAACTGAAGCTTTCTTT.

The chain uses TRBV5-1 and TRBJ2-3, with 11 bases aligning to TRBD2. Trimming took 6 bases from V and 4 from J; bases not matched to a gene: 10. Germline V gene data show CDR1 as SGHRS and CDR2 as YFSETQ. The CDR3 loop spans 16 amino acids. The CDR3 DNA reads TGCGCCAGCAAGGGGTTGCTAGCGGGAGGCTCAGATACGCAGTATTTT. Protein sequence: CASKGLLAGGSDTQYF.

This clonotype came up a few times. The J gene is TRBJ1-4, the V gene TRBV7-2; D gene uncertain. V was trimmed by 1 base and J by 0 bases, leaving 12 bases between them. The CDR3 covers 17 residues. CDR1 is SGHTA, CDR2 FQGNSA, per germline. The CDR3 DNA reads TGTGCCAGCAGCTTAGTTTCAGATATCTCAACTAATGAAAAACTGTTTTTT. Its protein is CASSLVSDISTNEKLFF.

V usage is TRBV27 and J usage is TRBJ1-1; D is perhaps TRBD1 (6 bases). Trimming took 3 bases from V and 10 from J, leaving 15 bases between them. Germline V gene data show CDR1 as MNHEY and CDR2 as SMNVEV (reference sequence). The length of the CDR3 is 13 residues. The DNA for the CDR3 is TGTGCCAGCAGTTTGGTGGGGGGCCGGGGAGCTTTCTTT. It yields the protein CASSLVGGRGAFF.

The genes are TRBV20-1 and TRBJ2-3; TRBD2 agrees at 9 bases. The CDR3 has 14 residues. Germline V CDR1 and CDR2: DFQATT, SNEGSKA (reference sequence). The junction had 7 bases not matched to a gene; V was cut back by 7 bases and J by 2 bases. CDR3 bases: TGCAGTGGTAAAAGCGGGAGGAACACAGATACGCAGTATTTT. Translating gives CSGKSGRNTDTQYF.

This clonotype was counted between two and nine times. V usage is TRBV7-9 and J usage is TRBJ1-2; D uncertain. Between the trimmed V and J ends, which lost 1 base and 3 bases, there was a span of 9 bases. Germline CDR1 and CDR2: SEHNR and FQNEAQ (reference sequence). The CDR3 consists of 14 residues. The CDR3 loop reads CASSLVASDYGYTF. In nucleotides, the CDR3 is TGTGCCAGCAGCTTAGTGGCCAGCGACTATGGCTACACCTTC.

This clonotype was observed many times. Here the CDR3 reads CASSPTSGNTGELFF. The CDR3 coding sequence is TGTGCCAGCAGTCCGACTAGCGGGAACACCGGGGAGCTGTTTTTT. V and J are TRBV12-3 or TRBV12-4 and TRBJ2-2; 9 nucleotides align to TRBD2. V was clipped by 5 bases and J by 1 base; unmatched bases: 2. The CDR3 has 15 amino acids.

This clonotype was seen at least ten times. V usage is TRBV3-1 and J usage is TRBJ1-1; perhaps TRBD1 as D (5 bases). Germline V gives CDR1 LGHDT, CDR2 YNNKEL (reference sequence). Trimming removed 2 bases at V and 1 base at J, with 8 bases between. This CDR3 is built from 14 residues. The CDR3 DNA follows: TGTGCCAGCAGCCAAACCGACAGGAACACTGAAGCTTTCTTT. It specifies CASSQTDRNTEAFF.

This chain uses TRBV5-6 with TRBJ2-1; D not certain. CDR1 is SGHDT, CDR2 YYEEEE, per germline. The CDR3 length is 15 residues. V dropped 0 bases and J dropped 0 bases, with 7 bases sitting between them. This chain's CDR3 is CASSLVRSSYNEQFF. The CDR3 bases are TGTGCCAGCAGCTTGGTAAGGAGCTCCTACAATGAGCAGTTCTTC.

This clonotype was recorded a few times. V usage is TRBV10-1 and J usage is TRBJ2-7; TRBD2 agrees at 8 bases. CDR1 and CDR2 (germline): WNHNN, SYGVQD (reference sequence). V lost 6 bases and J lost 4; bases outside the gene matches: 11. The length of the CDR3 is 15 residues. CDR3 bases: TGCGCCAGCAGGTCACTAGCGGAGGACCCATACGAGCAGTACTTC. Translated: CASRSLAEDPYEQYF.

This chain uses TRBV12-3 or TRBV12-4 with TRBJ1-1, with D possibly TRBD1 on 5 matching bases. This CDR3 spans 14 amino acids. The ends were cut back, 1 base at V and 4 bases at J, with 10 bases in the middle. CDR3 loop: CASSLGGAVTEAFF. In nucleotides, the CDR3 is TGTGCCAGCAGTTTAGGAGGGGCGGTCACTGAAGCTTTCTTT.

The chain uses TRBV30 and TRBJ1-2; the match to TRBD1 covers 8 bases. Trimming took 6 bases from V and 4 from J; bases not matched to a gene: 7. The CDR3 length is 13 residues. Germline lookup yields CDR1 GTSNPN and CDR2 SVGIG (reference sequence). For the CDR3, the DNA is TGTGCCTGTGACAGGGGCGCCGGCTATGGCTACACCTTC. This codes for CACDRGAGYGYTF.